Sequencing of this T cell receptor beta chain was carried out in a study of response to subunit inactivated influenza vaccine. As for this clonotype: Its matching antigen is unknown.

The CDR3 consists of 13 residues. The germline V gene has CDR1 SGHRS and CDR2 YFSETQ. The V segment lost 6 bases and the J segment 0 bases; nucleotides outside the gene matches: 1. Study observations and caveats: The authors put forward the suggestion that each seasonal influenza vaccination may bring in only a limited number of new T cells.

TCRdb passed the RT-PCR reads through MiXCR, listing each CDR3 protein once. The sample carries 650,000 to 800,000 distinct CDR3 sequences, approximately 15% recorded once. The source material was PBMCs from blood, sampled 14 days before vaccination. The chain has TRBV5-1 and TRBJ2-3; TRBD2 matches 7 bases. The receptor comes from a man in his fifties or sixties who received an inactivated influenza vaccine. CDR3 nucleotides: TGCGCCAGCAATAGCGGGAGCACAGATACGCAGTATTTT. This sequence encodes CASNSGSTDTQYF.